This TCR beta chain derives from a study of sequential checkpoint blockade in melanoma. Treatment: randomized to nivolumab then ipilimumab (arm A) or the reverse (arm B). Sorted cells were live CD3+CD8+, lacking CD19 and CD56, from PBMCs. The table came from immunoSEQ multiplex PCR; TCRdb's copy has only in-frame clones and leaves some out. The sample holds under 9,000 clones, around 64% seen once. The sample was CD8+ T cells sorted from blood (inferred from file names), taken from a patient given nivolumab and ipilimumab in sequence. This TCR derives from a human patient with melanoma. Some clones in this sample may be carry-over from other donors' samples.

The CDR3 nucleotides are TGTGCCAGCAGCGACAGGGGTTCTGGAAACACCATATATTTT. Translating gives CASSDRGSGNTIYF. V usage is TRBV9 and J usage is TRBJ1-3, with 7 nucleotides matching TRBD1. The ends lost 3 bases at V and 1 base at J; junction bases unmatched: 1. CDR1 and CDR2 (germline): SGDLS, YYNGEE. The CDR3 covers 14 residues.